The clone carrying this TCR beta chain was counted once. The sample comes from a study of blood T cell repertoires in COVID-19. Recruitment covered about two dozen US areas and drew participants whose ages spanned roughly 18 to 90 years. Profiled with immunoSEQ multiplex PCR; TCRdb holds only in-frame clones, not every one. Among fewer than 350,000 clones, 80% to 90% were seen once, and the ten largest hold approximately 4.6%. The sequence derives from a woman aged 40 to 49 with acute COVID-19. Sequences were obtained from PBMCs or T cells enriched from blood (not recorded which).

The CDR3 DNA reads TGTGCCAGCAGTTCGCAACAGGGGGGTCGGTCACCCCTCCACTTT. Translating gives CASSSQQGGRSPLHF. This rearrangement joins TRBV27 to TRBJ1-6, with 8 positions matching TRBD1. Losses at the gene ends were 4 bases for V and 10 bases for J; bases not matched to a gene: 9. Germline V gene sequence: CDR1 MNHEY, CDR2 SMNVEV (reference sequence). This CDR3 spans 15 amino acids.